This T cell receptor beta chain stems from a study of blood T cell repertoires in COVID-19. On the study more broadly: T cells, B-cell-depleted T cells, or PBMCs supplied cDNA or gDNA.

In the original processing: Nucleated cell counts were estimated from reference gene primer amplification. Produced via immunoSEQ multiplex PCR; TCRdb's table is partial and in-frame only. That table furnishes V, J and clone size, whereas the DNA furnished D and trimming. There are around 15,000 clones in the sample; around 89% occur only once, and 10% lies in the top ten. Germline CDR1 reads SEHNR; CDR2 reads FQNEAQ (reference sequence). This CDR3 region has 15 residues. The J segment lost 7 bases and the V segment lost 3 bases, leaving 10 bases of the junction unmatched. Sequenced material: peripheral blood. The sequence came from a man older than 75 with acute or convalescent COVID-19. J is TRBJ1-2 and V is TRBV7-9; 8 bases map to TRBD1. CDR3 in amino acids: CASSFVGQGAPGYTF. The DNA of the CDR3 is TGTGCCAGCAGCTTTGTTGGGCAGGGGGCGCCTGGCTACACCTTC.